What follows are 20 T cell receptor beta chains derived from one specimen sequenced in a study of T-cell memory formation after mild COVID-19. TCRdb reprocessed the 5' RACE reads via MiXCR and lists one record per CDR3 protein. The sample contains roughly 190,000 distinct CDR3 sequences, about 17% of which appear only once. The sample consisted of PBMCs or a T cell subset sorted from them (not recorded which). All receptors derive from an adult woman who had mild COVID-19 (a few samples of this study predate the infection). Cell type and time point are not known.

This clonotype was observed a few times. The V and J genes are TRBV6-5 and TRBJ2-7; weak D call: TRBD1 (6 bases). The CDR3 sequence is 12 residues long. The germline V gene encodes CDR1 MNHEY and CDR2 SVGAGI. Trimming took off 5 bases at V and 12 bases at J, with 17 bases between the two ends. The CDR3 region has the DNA TGTGCCAGCAGTCCCGGCAGGGGCCTTTGGTACTTC. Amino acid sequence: CASSPGRGLWYF.

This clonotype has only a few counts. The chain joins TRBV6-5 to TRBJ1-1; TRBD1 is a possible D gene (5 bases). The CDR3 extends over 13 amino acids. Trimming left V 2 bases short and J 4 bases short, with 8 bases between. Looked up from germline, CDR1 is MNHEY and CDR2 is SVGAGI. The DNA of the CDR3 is TGTGCCAGCAGTTACGGGGGGGTCACTGAAGCTTTCTTT. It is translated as CASSYGGVTEAFF.

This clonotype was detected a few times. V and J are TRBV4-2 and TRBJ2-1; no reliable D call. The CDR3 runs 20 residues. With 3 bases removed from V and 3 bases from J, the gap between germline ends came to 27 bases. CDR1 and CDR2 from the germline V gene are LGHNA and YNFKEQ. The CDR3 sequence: CASSQDGLTVDHYYYNEQFF. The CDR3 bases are TGTGCCAGCAGCCAGGATGGGTTAACCGTCGACCATTATTACTACAATGAGCAGTTCTTC.

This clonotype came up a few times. The CDR3 DNA reads TGCAGTGCTATAGAGGGGGGACTCTACAATGAGCAGTTCTTC. Its translation: CSAIEGGLYNEQFF. The gene calls are TRBV20-1 and TRBJ2-1; the D gene could be TRBD1 or TRBD2 (6 bases each). The CDR3 consists of 14 residues. Deletions cut 4 bases from V and 3 bases from J, with 13 bases between. Germline CDR1 reads DFQATT; CDR2 reads SNEGSKA (reference sequence).

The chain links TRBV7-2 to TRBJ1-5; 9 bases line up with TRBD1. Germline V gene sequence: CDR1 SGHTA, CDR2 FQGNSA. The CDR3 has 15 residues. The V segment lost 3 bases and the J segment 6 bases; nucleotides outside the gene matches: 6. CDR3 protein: CASSFDRGVSQPQHF. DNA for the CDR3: TGTGCCAGCAGCTTCGACAGGGGGGTGAGTCAGCCCCAGCATTTT.

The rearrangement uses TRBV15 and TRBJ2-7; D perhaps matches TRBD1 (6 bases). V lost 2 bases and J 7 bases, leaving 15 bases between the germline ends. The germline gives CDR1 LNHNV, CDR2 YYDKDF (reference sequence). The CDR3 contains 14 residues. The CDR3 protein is CATSRRVTGSEQYF. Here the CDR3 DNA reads TGTGCCACCAGCAGACGAGTAACAGGGAGTGAGCAGTACTTC.

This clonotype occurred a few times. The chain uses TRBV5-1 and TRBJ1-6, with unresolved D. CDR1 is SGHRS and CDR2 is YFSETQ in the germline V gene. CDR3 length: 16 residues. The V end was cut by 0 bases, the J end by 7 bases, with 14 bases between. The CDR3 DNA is TGCGCCAGCAGCTTGGCCCAGAACAGAAGAAATTCACCCCTCCACTTT. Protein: CASSLAQNRRNSPLHF.

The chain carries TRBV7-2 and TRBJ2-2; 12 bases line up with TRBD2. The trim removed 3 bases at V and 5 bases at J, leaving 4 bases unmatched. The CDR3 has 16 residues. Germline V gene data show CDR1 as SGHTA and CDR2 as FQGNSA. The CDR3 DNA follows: TGTGCCAGCAGCTTGAGGCTAGCGGGGGGGACCGGGGAGCTGTTTTTT. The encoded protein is CASSLRLAGGTGELFF.

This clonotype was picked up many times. The chain's CDR3 is CATTGAGELFF. CDR3 sequence (DNA): TGTGCCACTACCGGCGCCGGGGAGCTGTTTTTT. The chain joins TRBV10-3 to TRBJ2-2; D remains ambiguous. This CDR3 is 11 amino acids long. V gave up 10 bases and J gave up 6 bases, with 9 bases separating them. CDR1 and CDR2 from the germline V gene are ENHRY and SYGVKD.

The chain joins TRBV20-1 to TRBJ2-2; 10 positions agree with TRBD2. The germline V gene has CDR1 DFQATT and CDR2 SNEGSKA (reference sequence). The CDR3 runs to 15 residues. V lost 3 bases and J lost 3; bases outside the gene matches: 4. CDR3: CSARASGSDTGELFF. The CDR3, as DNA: TGCAGTGCTAGGGCTAGCGGGAGCGACACCGGGGAGCTGTTTTTT.

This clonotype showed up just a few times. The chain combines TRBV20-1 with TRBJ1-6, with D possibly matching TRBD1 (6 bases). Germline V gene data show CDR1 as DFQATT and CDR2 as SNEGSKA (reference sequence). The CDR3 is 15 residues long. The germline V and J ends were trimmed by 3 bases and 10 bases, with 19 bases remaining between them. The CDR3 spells CSASGDTLVDSPLHF. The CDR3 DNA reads TGCAGTGCTAGTGGGGACACCCTGGTTGACTCACCCCTCCACTTT.

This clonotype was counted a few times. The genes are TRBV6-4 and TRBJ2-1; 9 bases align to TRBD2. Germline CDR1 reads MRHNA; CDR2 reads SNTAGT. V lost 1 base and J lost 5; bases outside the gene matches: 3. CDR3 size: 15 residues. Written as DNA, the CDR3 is TGTGCCAGCAGTGACTTAGCGGGGGTGAACAATGAGCAGTTCTTC. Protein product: CASSDLAGVNNEQFF.

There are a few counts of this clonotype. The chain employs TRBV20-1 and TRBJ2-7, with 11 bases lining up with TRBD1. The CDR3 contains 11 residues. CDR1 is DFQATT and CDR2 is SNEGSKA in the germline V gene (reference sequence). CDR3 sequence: CRGGQGDEQYF. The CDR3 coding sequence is TGCAGGGGGGGACAGGGGGACGAGCAGTACTTC.

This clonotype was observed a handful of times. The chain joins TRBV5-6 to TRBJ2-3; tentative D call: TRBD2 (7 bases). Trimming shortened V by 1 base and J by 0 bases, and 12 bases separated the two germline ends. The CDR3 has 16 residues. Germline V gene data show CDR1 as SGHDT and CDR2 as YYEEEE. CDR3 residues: CASSLYAGASTDTQYF. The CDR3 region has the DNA TGTGCCAGCAGCTTGTACGCGGGGGCTAGCACAGATACGCAGTATTTT.

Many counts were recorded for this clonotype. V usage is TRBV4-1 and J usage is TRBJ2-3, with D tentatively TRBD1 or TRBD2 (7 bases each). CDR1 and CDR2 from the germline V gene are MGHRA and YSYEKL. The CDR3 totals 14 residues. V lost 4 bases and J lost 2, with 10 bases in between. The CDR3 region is CASSPGGATDTQYF. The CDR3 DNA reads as TGCGCCAGCAGCCCAGGGGGGGCCACAGATACGCAGTATTTT.

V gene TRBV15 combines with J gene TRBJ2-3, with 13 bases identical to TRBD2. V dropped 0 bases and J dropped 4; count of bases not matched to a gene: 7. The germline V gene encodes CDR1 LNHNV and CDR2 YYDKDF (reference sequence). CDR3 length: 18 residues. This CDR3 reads CATSRDDRTSGGPDTQYF. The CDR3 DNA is TGTGCCACCAGCAGAGATGATAGGACTAGCGGGGGTCCAGATACGCAGTATTTT.

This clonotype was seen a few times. The CDR3 spells CSSRGRGFQYQETQYF. In DNA, the CDR3 is TGCAGTTCACGAGGCAGGGGGTTTCAGTACCAAGAGACCCAGTACTTC. The chain combines TRBV20-1 with TRBJ2-5; 7 bases are a match to TRBD1. Germline CDR1 reads DFQATT; CDR2 reads SNEGSKA (reference sequence). The V and J ends lost 8 bases and 0 bases, in that order; junction bases with no gene match: 15. The CDR3 length is 16 residues.

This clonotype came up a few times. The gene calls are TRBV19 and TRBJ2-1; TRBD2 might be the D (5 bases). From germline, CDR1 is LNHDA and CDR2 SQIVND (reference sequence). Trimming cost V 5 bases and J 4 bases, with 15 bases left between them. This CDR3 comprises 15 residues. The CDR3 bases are TGTGCCAGTAGTCCCGGGCGAGGGAATTACAATGAGCAGTTCTTC. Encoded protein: CASSPGRGNYNEQFF.

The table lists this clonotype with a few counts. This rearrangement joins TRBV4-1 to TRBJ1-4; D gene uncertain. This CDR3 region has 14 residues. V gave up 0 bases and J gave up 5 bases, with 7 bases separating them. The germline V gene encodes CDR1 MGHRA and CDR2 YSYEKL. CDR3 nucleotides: TGCGCCAGCAGCCAAGAGGTCAGGAATGAAAAACTGTTTTTT. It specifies CASSQEVRNEKLFF.

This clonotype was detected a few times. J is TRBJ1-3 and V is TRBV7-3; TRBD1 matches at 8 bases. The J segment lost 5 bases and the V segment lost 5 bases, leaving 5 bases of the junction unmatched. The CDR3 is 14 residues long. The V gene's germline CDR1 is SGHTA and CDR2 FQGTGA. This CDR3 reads CASSPGGARNTIYF. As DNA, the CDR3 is TGTGCCAGCAGCCCAGGGGGCGCGCGAAACACCATATATTTT.